This note documents a single TCR beta chain sequence. Which antigen it targets is not known. Base qualities were left out, and no much larger clone turns up one base away. Read against the paper, the sample's time point label means: baseline before first vaccination. Vaccinee samples were obtained from the UK trials COV001 and COV002, which included a single-blind randomized controlled phase 2/3 trial of AZD1222 (ChAdOx1 nCoV-19) in healthy adults. Trial participant PBMC samples were collected at day 0 and day 28 after the second dose for TCRbeta chain sequencing. This entry is derived from a study of T cell responses to AZD1222 COVID-19 vaccine (dated by TCRdb to about 2021). Concerning the study at large: AZD1222 recipients given second doses at about 4 weeks or at about 12 weeks were pooled, since spike-specific TCR depth and breadth were not found to differ between the two schedules. TCR sequencing was performed for more than 230 trial participants, of whom around 200 were given two doses of AZD1222 and some 26 were given two doses of MenACWY control vaccine. Enrollment into the trials was organized by age into subgroups of 18-55, 56-69 and 70-plus years, and those subgroups contained approximately 150, 30 and 60 TCR-sequenced participants, respectively.

For this chain, trimming is 0 bases at the V end and 12 bases at the J end, and the number of junction bases without a gene match is 5. The germline V gene gives CDR1 as LGHNA and CDR2 as YSLEER. The CDR3 numbers 15 residues from cysteine through phenylalanine. CDR3 DNA only is kept here, 45 bases in frame from base 1. The CDR3 regions of human TCRbeta chains were analyzed by immunosequencing. On the authors' methods: TCRs in the repertoires were matched against a reference library of SARS-CoV-2-specific TCRs that had been generated with the MIRA antigen-specificity platform. Breadth was defined as the fraction of unique TCRs that were SARS-CoV-2-associated. Depth was defined as the fraction of total T cells that were SARS-CoV-2-associated. Using the MIRA data, each spike-specific TCR was assigned both to the spike region to which the TCR was reactive and to a CD4 or CD8 class. Log10-transformed breadth and depth values were compared by one-way ANOVA with Sidak's multiple comparisons tests. Here the immuneACCESS table is served through TCRdb, limited to in-frame sequences with V and J called. Missing clones are a known gap in these copies; in checked studies unresolved V genes cover under half, and the rest lacks a known reason. For V, J and clone size, that table is used; D and trimming come from the DNA. For this sample the table gives 84,000 or so clones, of which 75% to 90% were detected only once. 30% to 40% of the sample is taken by the ten largest.

Results the study describes overall, beyond this receptor: In the small 56-69-year group, the increase in depth fell short of significance, most likely because of low power. The vaccine-associated CD4 TCRs covered the entire spike protein, and the dominant responses fell in regions 160-218 and 743-854. Nearly half of unique spike-specific TCRs reportedly recognized epitopes outside regions mutated in the B.1.351 and B.1.1.7 variants. Conclusions about previously exposed vaccinees are limited, since just 5 to 7 AZD1222 recipients were seropositive for SARS-CoV-2 at baseline. Because no day 14 peak-response samples were available, the repertoires could be characterized only after the peak T cell response. Participants were mostly white British and included more females than males, and it was suggested by the authors that clonal diversity may have been underestimated. Spike-specific TCR breadth and depth rose significantly after two AZD1222 doses compared with day 0 and with MenACWY recipients.

The sample in question was peripheral blood, obtained on day 0 of AZD1222 vaccination. The sequence was collected from an adult in good health. The V and J genes are TRBV4-3 and TRBJ2-1, with 13 bases aligning to TRBD2. For the CDR3, the sequence is CASSQDTSGRVPQFF. DNA sequence: TGCGCCAGCAGCCAAGATACTAGCGGGAGGGTCCCGCAGTTCTTC.